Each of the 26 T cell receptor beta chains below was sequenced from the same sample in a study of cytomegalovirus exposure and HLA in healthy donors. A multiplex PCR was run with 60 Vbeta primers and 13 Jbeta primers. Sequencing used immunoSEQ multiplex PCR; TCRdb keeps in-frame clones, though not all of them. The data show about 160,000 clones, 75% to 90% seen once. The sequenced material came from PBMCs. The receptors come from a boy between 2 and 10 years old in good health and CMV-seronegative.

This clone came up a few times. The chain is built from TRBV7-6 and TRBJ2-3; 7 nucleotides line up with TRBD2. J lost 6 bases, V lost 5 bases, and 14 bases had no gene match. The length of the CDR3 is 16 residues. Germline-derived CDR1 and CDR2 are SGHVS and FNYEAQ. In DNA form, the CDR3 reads TGTGCCAGCAGCCCTAGGACTAGTTCTATGTCGGATACGCAGTATTTT. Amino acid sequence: CASSPRTSSMSDTQYF.

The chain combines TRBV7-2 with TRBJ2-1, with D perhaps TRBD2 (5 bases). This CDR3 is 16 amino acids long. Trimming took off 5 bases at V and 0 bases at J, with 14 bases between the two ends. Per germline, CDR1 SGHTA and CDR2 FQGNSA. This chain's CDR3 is CASSPPGVPSYNEQFF. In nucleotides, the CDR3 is TGTGCCAGCAGCCCGCCCGGGGTTCCCTCCTACAATGAGCAGTTCTTC.

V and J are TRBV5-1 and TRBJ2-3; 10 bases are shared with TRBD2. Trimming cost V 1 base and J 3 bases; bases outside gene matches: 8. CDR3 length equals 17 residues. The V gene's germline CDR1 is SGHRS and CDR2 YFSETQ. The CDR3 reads CASSLPTSGILTDTQYF. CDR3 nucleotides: TGCGCCAGCAGCTTGCCTACTAGCGGGATTCTAACAGATACGCAGTATTTT.

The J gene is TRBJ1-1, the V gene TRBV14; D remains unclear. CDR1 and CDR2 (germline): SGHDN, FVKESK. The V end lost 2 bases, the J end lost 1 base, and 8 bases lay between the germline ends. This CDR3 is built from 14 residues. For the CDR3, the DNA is TGTGCCAGCAGCCAACAAGGAGAGAACACTGAAGCTTTCTTT. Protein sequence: CASSQQGENTEAFF.

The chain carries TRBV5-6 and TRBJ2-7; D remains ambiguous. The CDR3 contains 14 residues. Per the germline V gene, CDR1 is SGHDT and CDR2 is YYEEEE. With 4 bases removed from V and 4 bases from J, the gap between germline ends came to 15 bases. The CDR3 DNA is TGTGCCAGCAGCCCAAAAAGGCTCGGGTACGAGCAGTACTTC. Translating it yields CASSPKRLGYEQYF.

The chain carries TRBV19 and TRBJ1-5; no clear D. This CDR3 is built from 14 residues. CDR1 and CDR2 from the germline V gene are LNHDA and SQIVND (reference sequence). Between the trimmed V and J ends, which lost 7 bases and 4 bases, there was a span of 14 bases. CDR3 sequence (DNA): TGTGCCAGTACGACGGGAGAGAAAAATCAGCCCCAGCATTTT. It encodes CASTTGEKNQPQHF.

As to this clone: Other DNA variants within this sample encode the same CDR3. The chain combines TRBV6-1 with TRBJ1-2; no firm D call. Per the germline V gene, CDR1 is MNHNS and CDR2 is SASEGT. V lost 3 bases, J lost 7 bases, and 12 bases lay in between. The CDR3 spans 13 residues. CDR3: CASSELPQVGYTF. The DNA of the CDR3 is TGTGCCAGCAGTGAGCTACCGCAGGTTGGCTACACCTTC.

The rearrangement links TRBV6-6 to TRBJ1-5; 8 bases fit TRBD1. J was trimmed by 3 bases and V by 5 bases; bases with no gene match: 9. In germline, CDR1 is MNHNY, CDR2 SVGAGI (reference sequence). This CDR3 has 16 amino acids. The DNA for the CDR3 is TGTGCCAGCAGTCGTGGGCAGGGGGCAGACAATCAGCCCCAGCATTTT. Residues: CASSRGQGADNQPQHF.

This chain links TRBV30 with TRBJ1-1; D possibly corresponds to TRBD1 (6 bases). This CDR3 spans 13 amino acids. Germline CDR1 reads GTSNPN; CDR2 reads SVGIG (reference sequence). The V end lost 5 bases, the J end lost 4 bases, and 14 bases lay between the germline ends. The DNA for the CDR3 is TGTGCCTGGTCGGAAAGGGGGTTCACTGAAGCTTTCTTT. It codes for CAWSERGFTEAFF.

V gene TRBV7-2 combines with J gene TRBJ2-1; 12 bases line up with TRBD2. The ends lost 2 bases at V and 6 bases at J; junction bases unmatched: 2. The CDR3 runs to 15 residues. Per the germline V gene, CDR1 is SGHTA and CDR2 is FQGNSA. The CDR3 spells CASSLLAGGPNEQFF. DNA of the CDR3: TGTGCCAGCAGCTTACTAGCGGGGGGGCCCAATGAGCAGTTCTTC. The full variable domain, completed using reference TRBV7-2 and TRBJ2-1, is GAGVSQSPSNKVTEKGKDVELRCDPISGHTALYWYRQSLGQGLEFLIYFQGNSAPDKSGLPSDRFSAERTGGSVSTLTIQRTQQEDSAVYLCASSLLAGGPNEQFFGPGTRLTVL.

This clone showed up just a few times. The CDR3 region is CASSQELGGGTQYF. CDR3 bases: TGTGCCAGCAGCCAAGAACTAGGAGGCGGTACGCAGTATTTT. This sequence joins TRBV4-2 and TRBJ2-3, with D possibly TRBD2 on 5 matching bases. V was pared by 0 bases and J by 8 bases, with 12 bases between. The germline CDR1 and CDR2 sequences are LGHNA and YNFKEQ. The CDR3 consists of 14 residues.

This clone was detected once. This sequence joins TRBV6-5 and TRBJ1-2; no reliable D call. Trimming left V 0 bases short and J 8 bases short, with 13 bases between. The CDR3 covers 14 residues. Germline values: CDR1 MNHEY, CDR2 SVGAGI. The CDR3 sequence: CASSYSPGSGGYTF. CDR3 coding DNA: TGTGCCAGCAGTTACTCACCTGGGTCGGGAGGCTACACCTTC.

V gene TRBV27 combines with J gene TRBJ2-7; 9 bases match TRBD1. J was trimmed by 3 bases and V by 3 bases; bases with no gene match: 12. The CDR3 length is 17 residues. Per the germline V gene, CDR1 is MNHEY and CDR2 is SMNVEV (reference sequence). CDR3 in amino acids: CASSFRSTGGGFYEQYF. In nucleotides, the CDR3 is TGTGCCAGCAGTTTCAGATCTACAGGGGGCGGATTCTACGAGCAGTACTTC.

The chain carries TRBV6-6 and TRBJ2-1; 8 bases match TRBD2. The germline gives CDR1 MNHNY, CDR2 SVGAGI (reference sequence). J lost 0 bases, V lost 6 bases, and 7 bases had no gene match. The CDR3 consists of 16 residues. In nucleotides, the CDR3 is TGTGCCAGCAGATTTACCGGGACTAGCTCCTACAATGAGCAGTTCTTC. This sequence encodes CASRFTGTSSYNEQFF.

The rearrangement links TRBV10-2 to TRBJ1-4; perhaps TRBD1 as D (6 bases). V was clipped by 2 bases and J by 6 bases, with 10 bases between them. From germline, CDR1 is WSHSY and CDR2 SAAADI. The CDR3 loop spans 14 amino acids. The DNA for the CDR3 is TGCGCCAGCAGTGAGACAGGGAATTATGAAAAACTGTTTTTT. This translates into CASSETGNYEKLFF.

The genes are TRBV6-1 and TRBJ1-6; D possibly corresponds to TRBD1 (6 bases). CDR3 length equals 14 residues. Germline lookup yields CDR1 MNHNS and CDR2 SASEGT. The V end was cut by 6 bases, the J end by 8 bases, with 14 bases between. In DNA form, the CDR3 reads TGTGCCAGCAGCAGGGACACGGGTGATTCACCCCTCCACTTT. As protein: CASSRDTGDSPLHF.

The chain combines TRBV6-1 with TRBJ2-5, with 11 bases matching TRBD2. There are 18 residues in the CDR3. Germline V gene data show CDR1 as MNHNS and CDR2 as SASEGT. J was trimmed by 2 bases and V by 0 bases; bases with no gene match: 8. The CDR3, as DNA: TGTGCCAGCAGTGAAGCTACAAGTTCTAGCGGGGGGCAAGAGACCCAGTACTTC. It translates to CASSEATSSSGGQETQYF.

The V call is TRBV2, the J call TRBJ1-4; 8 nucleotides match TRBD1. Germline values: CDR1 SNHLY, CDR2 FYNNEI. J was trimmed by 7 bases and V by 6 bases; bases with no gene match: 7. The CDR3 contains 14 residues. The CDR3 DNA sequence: TGTGCCAGCAGAGGGGACAGGCGGCTTGAAAAACTGTTTTTT. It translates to CASRGDRRLEKLFF.

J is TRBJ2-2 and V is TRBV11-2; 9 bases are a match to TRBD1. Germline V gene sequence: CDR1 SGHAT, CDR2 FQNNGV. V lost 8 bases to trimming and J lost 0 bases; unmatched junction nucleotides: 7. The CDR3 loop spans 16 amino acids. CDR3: CASSKRQGANTGELFF. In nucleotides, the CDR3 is TGTGCCAGCTCGAAACGACAGGGGGCGAACACCGGGGAGCTGTTTTTT. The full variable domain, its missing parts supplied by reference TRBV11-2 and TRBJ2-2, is EAGVAQSPRYKIIEKRQSVAFWCNPISGHATLYWYQQILGQGPKLLIQFQNNGVVDDSQLPKDRFSAERLKGVDSTLKIQPAKLEDSAVYLCASSKRQGANTGELFFGEGSRLTVL.

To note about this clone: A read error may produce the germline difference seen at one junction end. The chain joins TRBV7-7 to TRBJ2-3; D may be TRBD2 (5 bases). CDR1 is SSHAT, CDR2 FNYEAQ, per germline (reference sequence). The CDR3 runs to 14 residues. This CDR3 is CASSLVGVTDTQYF. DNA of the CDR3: TGTGCTAGCAGCTTAGTGGGAGTCACAGATACGCAGTATTTT.

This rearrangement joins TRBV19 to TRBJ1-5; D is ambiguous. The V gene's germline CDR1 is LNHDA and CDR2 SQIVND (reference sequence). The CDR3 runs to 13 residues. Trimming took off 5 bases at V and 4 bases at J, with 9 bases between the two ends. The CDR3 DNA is TGTGCCAGTAGTCCGGGAGCAAATCAGCCCCAGCATTTT. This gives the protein CASSPGANQPQHF.

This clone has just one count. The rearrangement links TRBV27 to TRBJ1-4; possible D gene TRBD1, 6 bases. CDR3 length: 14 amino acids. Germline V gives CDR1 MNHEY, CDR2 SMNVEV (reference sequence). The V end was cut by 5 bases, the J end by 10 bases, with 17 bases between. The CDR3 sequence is CASSPPGARGKLFF. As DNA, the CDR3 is TGTGCCAGCAGTCCCCCAGGGGCGCGAGGAAAACTGTTTTTT.

The CDR3 nucleotides read TGTGCCAGCAGTGAACGGAATCAGCCCCAGCATTTT. Protein: CASSERNQPQHF. This chain uses TRBV2 with TRBJ1-5, with D uncertain. CDR1 is SNHLY, CDR2 FYNNEI, per germline. The V end lost 2 bases, the J end lost 4 bases, and 3 bases lay between the germline ends. The CDR3 is made up of 12 amino acids.

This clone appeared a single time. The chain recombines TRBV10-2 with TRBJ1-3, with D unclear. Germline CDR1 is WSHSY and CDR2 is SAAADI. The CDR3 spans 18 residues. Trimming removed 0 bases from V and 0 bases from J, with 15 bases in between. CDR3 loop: CASSESLRGPTSGNTIYF. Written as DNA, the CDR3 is TGCGCCAGCAGTGAGTCATTGAGAGGCCCGACCTCTGGAAACACCATATATTTT.

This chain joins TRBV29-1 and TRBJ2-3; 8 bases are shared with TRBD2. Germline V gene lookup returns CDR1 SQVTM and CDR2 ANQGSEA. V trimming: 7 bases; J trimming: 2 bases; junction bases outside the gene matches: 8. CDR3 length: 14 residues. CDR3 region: CSGGRGGSTDTQYF. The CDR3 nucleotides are TGCAGCGGGGGACGGGGGGGTTCCACAGATACGCAGTATTTT.

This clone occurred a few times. For the CDR3, the DNA is TGTGCCAGCAGCCCACCGGCGGTTCAAGAGACCCAGTACTTC. Amino acid sequence: CASSPPAVQETQYF. The chain has TRBV7-8 and TRBJ2-5; D is undetermined. Trimming pared 5 bases from V and 2 bases from J, leaving 12 bases between. The CDR3 contains 14 residues. Germline V CDR1 and CDR2: SGHVS, FQNEAQ.